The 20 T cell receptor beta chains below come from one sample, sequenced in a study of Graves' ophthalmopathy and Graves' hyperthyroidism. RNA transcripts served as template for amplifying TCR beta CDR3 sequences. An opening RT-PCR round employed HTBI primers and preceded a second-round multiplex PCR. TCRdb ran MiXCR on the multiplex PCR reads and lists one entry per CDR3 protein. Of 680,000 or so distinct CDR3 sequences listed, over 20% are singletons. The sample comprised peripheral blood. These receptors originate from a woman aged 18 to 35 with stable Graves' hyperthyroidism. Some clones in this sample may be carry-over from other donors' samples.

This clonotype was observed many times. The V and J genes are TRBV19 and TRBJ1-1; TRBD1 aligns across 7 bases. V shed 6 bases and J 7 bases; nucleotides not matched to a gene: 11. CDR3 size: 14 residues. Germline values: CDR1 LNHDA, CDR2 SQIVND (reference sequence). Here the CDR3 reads CASRRREGGFEAFF. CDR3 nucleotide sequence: TGTGCCAGTAGGAGAAGGGAAGGGGGCTTTGAAGCTTTCTTT.

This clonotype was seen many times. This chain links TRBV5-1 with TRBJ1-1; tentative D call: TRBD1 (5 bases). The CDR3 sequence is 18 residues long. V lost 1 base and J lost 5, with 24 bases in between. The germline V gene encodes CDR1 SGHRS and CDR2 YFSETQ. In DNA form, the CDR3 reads TGCGCCAGCAGCTTGAACCCTAGCAGGGTACGATGGAGGACTGAAGCTTTCTTT. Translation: CASSLNPSRVRWRTEAFF.

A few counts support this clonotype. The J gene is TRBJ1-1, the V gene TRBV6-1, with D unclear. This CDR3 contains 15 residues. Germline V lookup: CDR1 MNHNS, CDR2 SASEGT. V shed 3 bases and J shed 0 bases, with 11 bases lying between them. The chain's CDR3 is CASSDVGRVNTEAFF. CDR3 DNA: TGTGCCAGCAGTGATGTTGGCAGAGTGAACACTGAAGCTTTCTTT.

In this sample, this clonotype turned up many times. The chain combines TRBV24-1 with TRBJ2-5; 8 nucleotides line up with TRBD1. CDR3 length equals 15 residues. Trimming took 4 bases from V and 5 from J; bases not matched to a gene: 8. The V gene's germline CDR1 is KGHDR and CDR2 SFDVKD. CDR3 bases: TGTGCCACCAGTGACGTGGGACAGGCGGGGGAGACCCAGTACTTC. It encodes CATSDVGQAGETQYF.

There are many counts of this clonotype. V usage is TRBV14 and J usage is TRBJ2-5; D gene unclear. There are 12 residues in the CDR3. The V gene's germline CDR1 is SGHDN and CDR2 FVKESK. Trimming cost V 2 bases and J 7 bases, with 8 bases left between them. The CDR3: CASSQFGVTQYF. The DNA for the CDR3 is TGTGCCAGCAGCCAATTTGGGGTGACCCAGTACTTC. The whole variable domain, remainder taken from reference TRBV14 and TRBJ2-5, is EAGVTQFPSHSVIEKGQTVTLRCDPISGHDNLYWYRRVMGKEIKFLLHFVKESKQDESGMPNNRFLAERTGGTYSTLKVQPAELEDSGVYFCASSQFGVTQYFGPGTRLLVL.

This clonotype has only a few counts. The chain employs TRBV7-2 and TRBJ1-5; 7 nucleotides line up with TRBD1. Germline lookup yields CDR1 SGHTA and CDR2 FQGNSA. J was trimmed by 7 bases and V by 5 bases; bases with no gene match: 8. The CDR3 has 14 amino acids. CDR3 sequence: CASSETGSGQPQHF. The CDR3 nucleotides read TGTGCCAGCAGCGAGACAGGGAGCGGGCAGCCCCAGCATTTT.

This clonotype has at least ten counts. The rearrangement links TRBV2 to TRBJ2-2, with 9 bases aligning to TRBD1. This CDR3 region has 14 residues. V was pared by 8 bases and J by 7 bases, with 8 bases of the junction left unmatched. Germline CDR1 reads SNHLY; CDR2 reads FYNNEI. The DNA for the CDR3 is TGTGCCAGCGGGGACAGGGAAATTATCGGGGAGCTGTTTTTT. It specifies CASGDREIIGELFF.

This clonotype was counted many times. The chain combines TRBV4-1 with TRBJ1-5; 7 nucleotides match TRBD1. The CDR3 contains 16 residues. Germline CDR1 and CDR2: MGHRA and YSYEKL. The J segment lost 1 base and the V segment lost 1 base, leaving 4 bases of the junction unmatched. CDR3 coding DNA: TGCGCCAGCAGCCAAGTGGCAGGGGGAAGCAATCAGCCCCAGCATTTT. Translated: CASSQVAGGSNQPQHF.

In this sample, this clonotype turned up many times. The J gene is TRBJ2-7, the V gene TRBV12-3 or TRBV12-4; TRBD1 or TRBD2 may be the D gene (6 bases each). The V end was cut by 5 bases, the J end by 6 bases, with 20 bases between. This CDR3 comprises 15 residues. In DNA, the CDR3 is TGTGCCAGCAGTCTACAGGGAGGCGGATTGGGCGAGCAGTACTTC. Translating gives CASSLQGGGLGEQYF.

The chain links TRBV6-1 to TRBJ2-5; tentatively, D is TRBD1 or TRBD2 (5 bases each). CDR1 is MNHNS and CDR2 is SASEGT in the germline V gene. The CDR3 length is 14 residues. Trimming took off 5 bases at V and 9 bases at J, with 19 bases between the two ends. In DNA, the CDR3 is TGTGCCAGCAGTCATCCCCGGGACGCCCCGTCCCAGTACTTC. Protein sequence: CASSHPRDAPSQYF.

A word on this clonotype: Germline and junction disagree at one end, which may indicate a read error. CDR3 coding DNA: TGCGCCAGCCAAACCGGGACAGGGTATGGCTACACCTTC. This sequence encodes CASQTGTGYGYTF. V is TRBV19 and J is TRBJ1-2, with TRBD1 identical over 9 bases. This CDR3 region has 13 residues. The germline CDR1 and CDR2 sequences are LNHDA and SQIVND (reference sequence).

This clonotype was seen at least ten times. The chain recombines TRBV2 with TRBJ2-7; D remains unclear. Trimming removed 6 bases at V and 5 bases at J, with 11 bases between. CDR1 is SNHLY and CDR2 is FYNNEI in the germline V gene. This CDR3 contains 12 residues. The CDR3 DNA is TGTGCCAGCAGACGATTCGCGGACGAGCAGTACTTC. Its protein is CASRRFADEQYF.

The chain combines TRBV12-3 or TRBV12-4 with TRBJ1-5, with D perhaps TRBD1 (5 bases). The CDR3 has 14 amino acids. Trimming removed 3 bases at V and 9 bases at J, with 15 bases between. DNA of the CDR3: TGTGCCAGCAGTTTGCGGGGACCCGAGATGCCCCAGCATTTT. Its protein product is CASSLRGPEMPQHF.

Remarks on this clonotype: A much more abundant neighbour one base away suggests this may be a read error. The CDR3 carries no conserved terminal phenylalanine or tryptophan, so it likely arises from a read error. CDR3: CASSFWATNTGELFV. The DNA for the CDR3 is TGTGCCAGCAGTTTTTGGGCTACGAACACCGGGGAGCTGTTTGTT. The chain employs TRBV12-3 or TRBV12-4 and TRBJ2-2; unclear D gene. The V gene lost 3 bases and the J gene lost 0 bases, with 8 bases spanning the gap. The CDR3 loop spans 15 amino acids.

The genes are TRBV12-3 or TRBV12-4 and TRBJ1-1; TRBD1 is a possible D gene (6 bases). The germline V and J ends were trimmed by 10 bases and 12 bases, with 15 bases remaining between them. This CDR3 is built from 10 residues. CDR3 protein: CATAPGHTFF. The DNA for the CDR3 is TGTGCCACCGCCCCGGGACACACTTTCTTT.

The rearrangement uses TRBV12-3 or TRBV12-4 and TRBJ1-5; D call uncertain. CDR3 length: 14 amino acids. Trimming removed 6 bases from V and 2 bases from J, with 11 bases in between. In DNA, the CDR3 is TGTGCCAGCAGCTCCATAGGACGCAATCAGCCCCAGCATTTT. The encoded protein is CASSSIGRNQPQHF.

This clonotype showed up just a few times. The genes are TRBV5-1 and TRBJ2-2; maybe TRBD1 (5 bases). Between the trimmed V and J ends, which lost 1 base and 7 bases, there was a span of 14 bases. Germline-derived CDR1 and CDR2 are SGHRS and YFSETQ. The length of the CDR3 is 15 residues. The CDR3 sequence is CASSLNGQPYGELFF. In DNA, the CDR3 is TGCGCCAGCAGCTTGAACGGACAACCTTACGGGGAGCTGTTTTTT.

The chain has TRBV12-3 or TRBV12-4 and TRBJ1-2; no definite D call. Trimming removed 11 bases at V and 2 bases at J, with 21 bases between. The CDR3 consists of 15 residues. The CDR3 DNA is TGTGCCGGCACTCCTTATCGTAAAGGAAACTATGGCTACACCTTC. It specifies CAGTPYRKGNYGYTF.

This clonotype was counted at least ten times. The chain's CDR3 is CSVHEQYF. The CDR3 bases are TGCAGCGTTCACGAGCAGTACTTC. J is TRBJ2-7 and V is TRBV29-1, with no clear D. In germline, CDR1 is SQVTM, CDR2 ANQGSEA. Trimming removed 5 bases at V and 5 bases at J, with 1 base between. The CDR3 covers 8 residues.

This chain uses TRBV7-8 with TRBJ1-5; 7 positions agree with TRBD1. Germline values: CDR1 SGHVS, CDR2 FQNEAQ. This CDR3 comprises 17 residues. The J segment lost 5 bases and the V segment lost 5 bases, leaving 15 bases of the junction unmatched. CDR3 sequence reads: CASSGQAGSFSHQPQHF. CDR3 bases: TGTGCCAGCAGCGGACAGGCTGGGAGCTTTTCCCATCAGCCCCAGCATTTT.